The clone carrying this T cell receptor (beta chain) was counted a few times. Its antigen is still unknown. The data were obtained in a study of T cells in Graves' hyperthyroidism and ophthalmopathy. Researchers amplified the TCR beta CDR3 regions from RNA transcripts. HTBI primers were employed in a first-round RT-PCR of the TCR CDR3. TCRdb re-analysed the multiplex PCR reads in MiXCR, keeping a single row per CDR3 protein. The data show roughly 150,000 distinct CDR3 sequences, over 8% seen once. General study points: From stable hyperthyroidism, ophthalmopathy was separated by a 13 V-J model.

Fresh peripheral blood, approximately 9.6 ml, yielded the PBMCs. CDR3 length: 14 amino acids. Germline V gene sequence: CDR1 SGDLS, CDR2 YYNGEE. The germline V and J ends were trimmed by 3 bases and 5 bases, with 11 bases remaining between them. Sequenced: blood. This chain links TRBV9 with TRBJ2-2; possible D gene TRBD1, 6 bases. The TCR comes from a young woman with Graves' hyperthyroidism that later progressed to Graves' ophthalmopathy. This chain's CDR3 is CASSALRGTGELFF. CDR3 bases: TGTGCCAGCAGCGCCCTAAGGGGGACCGGGGAGCTGTTTTTT.